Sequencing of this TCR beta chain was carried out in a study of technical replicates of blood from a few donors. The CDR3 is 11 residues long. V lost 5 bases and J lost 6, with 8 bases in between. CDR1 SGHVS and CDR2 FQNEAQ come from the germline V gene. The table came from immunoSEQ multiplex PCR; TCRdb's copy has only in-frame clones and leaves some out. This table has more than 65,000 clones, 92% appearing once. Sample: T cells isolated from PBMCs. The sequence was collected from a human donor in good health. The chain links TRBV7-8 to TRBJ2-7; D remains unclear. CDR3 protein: CASSPPGEQYF. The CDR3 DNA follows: TGTGCCAGCAGCCCACCCGGCGAGCAGTACTTC.